This T cell receptor (beta chain) appears in the sequencing data of a study of identical twins. MiXCR was run by TCRdb on the 5' RACE reads, yielding one entry per CDR3 protein. The sample yields some 760,000 distinct CDR3 sequences, 15% to 20% seen once. This clonotype was counted many times. With 7 bases removed from V and 7 bases from J, the gap between germline ends came to 17 bases. This CDR3 comprises 15 residues. This sample also belongs to another study, concerning T cells expressing NK-cell markers.

V usage is TRBV12-3 or TRBV12-4 and J usage is TRBJ1-6; the D gene is possibly TRBD1 (5 bases). Sequencing input: PBMCs. The clonotype was recovered from a woman under 30 in good health. The CDR3: CASTGRVGANSPLHF. CDR3 in DNA: TGTGCCAGCACGGGCAGGGTCGGTGCGAATTCACCCCTCCACTTT.